The 20 T cell receptor beta chains in this list originate from one sample, sequenced in a study of human T cells and chemical hapten exposure. Time point defined: patch test 2, 6 weeks after DPC sensitization. Treatment of the sample: therapeutic diphenylcyclopropenone sensitization with weekly scalp DPC. One entry per CDR3 protein, called by TCRdb with MiXCR from the RACE reads. Among about 400,000 distinct CDR3 sequences listed, around 6% were seen once. The starting material was whole blood, obtained in connection with sensitization to the hapten diphenylcyclopropenone (DPC). All receptors derive from a young woman with alopecia areata. Some clones in this sample may be carry-over from other donors' samples.

The rearrangement links TRBV27 to TRBJ1-3; possibly TRBD1 for D (6 bases). Trimming left V 11 bases short and J 5 bases short, with 13 bases between. Per germline, CDR1 MNHEY and CDR2 SMNVEV (reference sequence). The CDR3 extends over 12 amino acids. CDR3 protein: CAGGGSRNTIYF. The CDR3 DNA reads as TGTGCCGGAGGGGGGTCGAGAAACACCATATATTTT.

The table lists this clonotype with many counts. The chain uses TRBV28 and TRBJ1-5, with 8 bases identical to TRBD1. The CDR3 is made up of 17 amino acids. Unmatched junction bases numbered 17, after V lost 5 bases and J lost 8 bases. Per the germline V gene, CDR1 is MDHEN and CDR2 is SYDVKM. As DNA, the CDR3 is TGTGCCAGCAGTCCTACCCTTACGACAGGGGTAAGAAAGCCCCAGCATTTT. This translates into CASSPTLTTGVRKPQHF.

This clonotype occurred a few times. The chain recombines TRBV3-1 with TRBJ1-5; 9 bases are shared with TRBD1. The junction had 3 bases not matched to a gene; V was cut back by 2 bases and J by 1 base. Germline CDR1 LGHDT, CDR2 YNNKEL (reference sequence). The CDR3 runs to 16 residues. The CDR3 reads CASSQTGTGSNQPQHF. The CDR3 region has the DNA TGTGCCAGCAGCCAAACCGGGACAGGGAGCAATCAGCCCCAGCATTTT. The full variable domain, with the rest looked up from reference TRBV3-1 and TRBJ1-5, is DTAVSQTPKYLVTQMGNDKSIKCEQNLGHDTMYWYKQDSKKFLKIMFSYNNKELIINETVPNRFSPKSPDKAHLNLHINSLELGDSAVYFCASSQTGTGSNQPQHFGDGTRLSIL.

The table lists this clonotype with many counts. The chain carries TRBV6-6 and TRBJ1-4, with 9 bases aligning to TRBD1. The CDR3 has 15 residues. The germline V gene has CDR1 MNHNY and CDR2 SVGAGI (reference sequence). The junction had 10 bases not matched to a gene; V was cut back by 4 bases and J by 10 bases. The CDR3 nucleotides read TGTGCCAGCAGTTTGGACAGGGGCGATGAAGGAAAACTGTTTTTT. Protein sequence: CASSLDRGDEGKLFF.

Ten or more counts support this clonotype. The CDR3: CASSYWARSSYNSPLHF. For the CDR3, the DNA is TGTGCCAGCAGTTACTGGGCCCGTAGCTCCTATAATTCACCCCTCCACTTT. The J gene is TRBJ1-6, the V gene TRBV6-5; D uncertain. There are 17 residues in the CDR3. Germline CDR1 is MNHEY and CDR2 is SVGAGI. The V end lost 1 base, the J end lost 0 bases, and 10 bases lay between the germline ends.

The V call is TRBV2, the J call TRBJ2-2; no reliable D call. V lost 0 bases, J lost 7 bases, and 6 bases lay in between. The germline V gene encodes CDR1 SNHLY and CDR2 FYNNEI. This CDR3 contains 13 residues. The CDR3 sequence: CASSEASFGELFF. The CDR3 bases are TGTGCCAGCAGTGAAGCCTCTTTCGGGGAGCTGTTTTTT.

The chain is built from TRBV3-1 and TRBJ2-1; possibly TRBD2 for D (5 bases). V lost 1 base, J lost 15 bases, and 16 bases lay in between. Germline assignment: CDR1 LGHDT and CDR2 YNNKEL (reference sequence). There are 13 residues in the CDR3. The CDR3 region is CASSQGSLGRGFF. CDR3 bases: TGTGCCAGCAGCCAAGGGTCATTAGGGAGAGGGTTCTTC.

This clonotype appeared a few times. The chain is built from TRBV20-1 and TRBJ2-7; unclear D gene. CDR3 length equals 15 residues. Germline V gene lookup returns CDR1 DFQATT and CDR2 SNEGSKA (reference sequence). Trimming took off 2 bases at V and 4 bases at J, with 18 bases between the two ends. CDR3 DNA sequence: TGCAGTGCTAGACACTTGGGCGGTGACTCTTACGAGCAGTACTTC. It is translated as CSARHLGGDSYEQYF.

This clonotype has a handful of counts. This chain links TRBV9 with TRBJ2-2, with a tentative D call TRBD1 (5 bases). The CDR3 contains 16 residues. The germline V gene encodes CDR1 SGDLS and CDR2 YYNGEE. V was shortened by 2 bases and J by 3 bases, with 14 bases between the two germline ends. The CDR3 nucleotides read TGTGCCAGCAGCGTGGCGAGGCAGGGTCACACCGGGGAGCTGTTTTTT. Protein sequence: CASSVARQGHTGELFF. Full variable domain (rest looked up from reference TRBV9 and TRBJ2-2): DSGVTQTPKHLITATGQRVTLRCSPRSGDLSVYWYQQSLDQGLQFLIQYYNGEERAKGNILERFSAQQFPDLHSELNLSSLELGDSALYFCASSVARQGHTGELFFGEGSRLTVL.

This clonotype came up many times. This rearrangement joins TRBV29-1 to TRBJ1-1; TRBD1 is a possible D gene (5 bases). Per the germline V gene, CDR1 is SQVTM and CDR2 is ANQGSEA. The V and J ends lost 7 bases and 11 bases respectively, with 23 bases between them. This CDR3 is 13 amino acids long. The CDR3 sequence: CSASAVQAGHAFF. The CDR3, as DNA: TGCAGCGCCAGCGCGGTACAGGCGGGGCATGCTTTCTTT. Combining the CDR3 with reference TRBV29-1 and TRBJ1-1 gives the whole variable domain SAVISQKPSRDICQRGTSLTIQCQVDSQVTMMFWYRQQPGQSLTLIATANQGSEATYESGFVIDKFPISRPNLTFSTLTVSNMSPEDSSIYLCSASAVQAGHAFFGQGTRLTVV.

This clonotype was counted at least ten times. The chain carries TRBV6-5 and TRBJ2-7; D call uncertain. The germline gives CDR1 MNHEY, CDR2 SVGAGI. The V end lost 0 bases, the J end lost 1 base, and 13 bases lay between the germline ends. The CDR3 runs to 16 residues. CDR3 sequence reads: CASSYSQALVSYEQYF. In nucleotides, the CDR3 is TGTGCCAGCAGTTACTCGCAAGCCCTCGTATCCTACGAGCAGTACTTC.

The sample holds many counts of this clonotype. This chain links TRBV6-2 or TRBV6-3 with TRBJ1-5; no clear D gene. The CDR3 has 14 amino acids. Between the trimmed V and J ends, which lost 1 base and 7 bases, there was a span of 11 bases. Germline values: CDR1 MNHEY, CDR2 SVGEGT. The CDR3 bases are TGTGCCAGCAGTTACTACCTTTTTTCCCAGCCCCAGCATTTT. It encodes CASSYYLFSQPQHF.

This clonotype was counted between two and nine times. V gene TRBV7-9 combines with J gene TRBJ1-1; 8 nucleotides match TRBD1. With 6 bases clipped from V and 1 base from J, the junction kept 10 bases outside the gene matches. There are 16 residues in the CDR3. The V gene's germline CDR1 is SEHNR and CDR2 FQNEAQ (reference sequence). This chain's CDR3 is CASRSGQGHQNTEAFF. CDR3 bases: TGTGCCAGCAGAAGTGGACAGGGCCATCAGAACACTGAAGCTTTCTTT.

This clonotype appeared many times. DNA for the CDR3: TGTGCCAGTTCGGGGGCAACTAATGAAAAACTGTTTTTT. It specifies CASSGATNEKLFF. V usage is TRBV28 and J usage is TRBJ1-4, with a possible D match to TRBD1 (5 bases). Germline CDR1 reads MDHEN; CDR2 reads SYDVKM. V shed 9 bases and J shed 0 bases, with 8 bases lying between them. The CDR3 is made up of 13 amino acids.

This rearrangement joins TRBV4-1 to TRBJ1-6; D uncertain. Germline lookup yields CDR1 MGHRA and CDR2 YSYEKL. This CDR3 region has 14 residues. CDR3 protein: CASGRVSYNSPLHF. The CDR3 nucleotides are TGCGCGAGTGGCCGGGTCTCCTATAATTCACCCCTCCACTTT.

At least ten counts were recorded for this clonotype. This chain links TRBV28 with TRBJ1-5; D is ambiguous. Germline CDR1 and CDR2: MDHEN and SYDVKM. With 8 bases removed from V and 1 base from J, the gap between germline ends came to 6 bases. This CDR3 is 12 amino acids long. CDR3 loop: CASDGSNQPQHF. DNA for the CDR3: TGTGCCAGCGACGGAAGCAATCAGCCCCAGCATTTT.

This clonotype was recorded a few times. The chain has TRBV29-1 and TRBJ2-5; 7 bases fit TRBD1. This CDR3 spans 12 amino acids. The germline V gene has CDR1 SQVTM and CDR2 ANQGSEA. Trimming at V came to 6 bases and at J to 4 bases, leaving 5 bases not matched to a gene. The CDR3 loop is CSVSHRGETQYF. CDR3 nucleotides: TGCAGCGTATCCCACAGGGGAGAGACCCAGTACTTC.

At least ten counts were recorded for this clonotype. V is TRBV7-9 and J is TRBJ1-4; 9 nucleotides align to TRBD1. The ends lost 5 bases at V and 4 bases at J; junction bases unmatched: 5. Germline V gives CDR1 SEHNR, CDR2 FQNEAQ (reference sequence). CDR3 length equals 15 residues. CDR3 loop: CASSPGDRDNEKLFF. In DNA form, the CDR3 reads TGTGCCAGCAGCCCCGGGGACAGGGATAATGAAAAACTGTTTTTT.

This clonotype showed up many times. V gene TRBV27 combines with J gene TRBJ2-3, with 8 bases fitting TRBD2. V trimming: 5 bases; J trimming: 0 bases; junction bases outside the gene matches: 1. The CDR3 has 14 residues. Germline CDR1 reads MNHEY; CDR2 reads SMNVEV (reference sequence). CDR3 amino acids: CASSRGGSTDTQYF. As DNA, the CDR3 is TGTGCCAGCAGTCGGGGGGGAAGCACAGATACGCAGTATTTT.

This chain links TRBV7-2 with TRBJ2-1, with D unresolved. Germline V gene data show CDR1 as SGHTA and CDR2 as FQGNSA. V gave up 2 bases and J gave up 2 bases, with 10 bases separating them. The CDR3 is 15 residues long. In DNA, the CDR3 is TGTGCCAGCAGCTTAAAGGGTAGCCCCTACAATGAGCAGTTCTTC. It codes for CASSLKGSPYNEQFF. Looking up the rest from reference TRBV7-2 and TRBJ2-1 gives the full variable domain: GAGVSQSPSNKVTEKGKDVELRCDPISGHTALYWYRQSLGQGLEFLIYFQGNSAPDKSGLPSDRFSAERTGGSVSTLTIQRTQQEDSAVYLCASSLKGSPYNEQFFGPGTRLTVL.